Sequencing of this T cell receptor (beta chain) was carried out in a study of radiotherapy plus CTLA-4 blockade in lung cancer. Across the whole study: Overall, roughly 17% of patients showed an objective response, while over 25% attained disease control.

Study results and limitations: Interferon-beta and early blood T cell clone dynamics reportedly predicted response best. Tumor-derived TCR clones expanded in blood after radiotherapy plus ipilimumab.

This CDR3 contains 13 residues. Germline V gene data show CDR1 as LNHDA and CDR2 as SQIVND (reference sequence). V dropped 7 bases and J dropped 8 bases, with 17 bases sitting between them. Sequencing used immunoSEQ multiplex PCR; TCRdb keeps in-frame clones, though not all of them. The data contain over 75,000 clones, 80% to 90% of them seen just once; the ten biggest clones take up around 0.9%. Those patients who had chemo-refractory metastatic non-small-cell lung cancer were given focal radiation along with CTLA-4 blockade through ipilimumab. Notes on this clone: Its antigen is unidentified.

The sequenced sample was peripheral blood, obtained from a patient treated with radiotherapy plus ipilimumab. The receptor comes from a human donor with non-small cell lung cancer who had stable disease on radiotherapy plus ipilimumab. The chain links TRBV19 to TRBJ1-2; D remains ambiguous. The chain's CDR3 is CASTSGAGGGYTF. In DNA, the CDR3 is TGTGCCAGTACCTCAGGCGCAGGCGGGGGCTACACCTTC.